These 19 T cell receptor beta chains came from one sample sequenced in a study of T cell responses to AZD1222 COVID-19 vaccine. TCRdb's table, derived via immunoSEQ multiplex PCR, lists solely in-frame clones and lacks some. The data show 85,000 to 130,000 clones, 86% seen once. The sequencing used peripheral blood, collected 28 days after the second dose of the MenACWY control vaccine. All receptors derive from an adult who received the MenACWY meningococcal vaccine as a control.

This chain uses TRBV7-8 with TRBJ2-3; D is uncertain. Germline V gene sequence: CDR1 SGHVS, CDR2 FQNEAQ. The CDR3 sequence is 16 residues long. Trimming took 3 bases from V and 0 from J, leaving 13 bases between them. The CDR3 DNA follows: TGTGCCAGCAGCTTCGCTCTAATCACTAGCACAGATACGCAGTATTTT. Translation: CASSFALITSTDTQYF.

The chain employs TRBV7-9 and TRBJ1-1, with D tentatively TRBD1 (6 bases). V lost 4 bases to trimming and J lost 5 bases, with 17 bases between them. Germline lookup yields CDR1 SEHNR and CDR2 FQNEAQ (reference sequence). This CDR3 comprises 15 residues. CDR3 sequence: CASSSHEAGVTEAFF. The CDR3 DNA reads TGTGCCAGCAGCTCCCATGAGGCAGGGGTTACTGAAGCTTTCTTT.

This chain uses TRBV6-6 with TRBJ2-7; D uncertain. The CDR3 covers 11 residues. Trimming cost V 5 bases and J 0 bases, with 2 bases left between them. Germline V gene data show CDR1 as MNHNY and CDR2 as SVGAGI (reference sequence). CDR3 DNA: TGTGCCAGCAGTCCCTCCTACGAGCAGTACTTC. It specifies CASSPSYEQYF.

This clone was counted a single time. This chain joins TRBV28 and TRBJ1-2, with D perhaps matching TRBD1 (6 bases). Germline CDR1 MDHEN, CDR2 SYDVKM. CDR3 length: 13 amino acids. Trimming took 3 bases from V and 3 from J, leaving 8 bases between them. DNA of the CDR3: TGTGCCAGCAGTTTGGAGGGGGACTATGGCTACACCTTC. It is translated as CASSLEGDYGYTF.

V and J are TRBV6-5 and TRBJ1-2; no clear D gene. Trimming stripped 0 bases from V and 3 bases from J, with 11 bases between. CDR3 length: 15 residues. Looked up from germline, CDR1 is MNHEY and CDR2 is SVGAGI. The CDR3 region is CASSYSGGSDYGYTF. In DNA form, the CDR3 reads TGTGCCAGCAGTTACTCCGGTGGATCGGACTATGGCTACACCTTC.

This clone was seen only once. The DNA for the CDR3 is TGTGCCAGCAGTTTGGTTTTTAGGTCCTACGAGCAGTACTTC. This codes for CASSLVFRSYEQYF. J is TRBJ2-7 and V is TRBV28, with D hard to call. Deletions cut 3 bases from V and 1 base from J, with 10 bases between. The length of the CDR3 is 14 residues. Germline CDR1 reads MDHEN; CDR2 reads SYDVKM.

The rearrangement links TRBV4-1 to TRBJ1-5; D is ambiguous. This CDR3 region has 14 residues. The V gene's germline CDR1 is MGHRA and CDR2 YSYEKL. Trimming took 0 bases from V and 1 from J, leaving 4 bases between them. The CDR3 loop is CASSQDPSNQPQHF. As DNA, the CDR3 is TGCGCCAGCAGCCAAGATCCCAGCAATCAGCCCCAGCATTTT.

This chain joins TRBV9 and TRBJ2-2; D uncertain. Trimming stripped 0 bases from V and 4 bases from J, with 4 bases between. This CDR3 has 13 amino acids. Germline V lookup: CDR1 SGDLS, CDR2 YYNGEE. CDR3 protein: CASSVDPTGELFF. CDR3 in DNA: TGTGCCAGCAGCGTAGATCCCACCGGGGAGCTGTTTTTT.

The chain joins TRBV10-1 to TRBJ2-1, with D possibly being TRBD1 (6 bases). The CDR3 extends over 16 amino acids. Germline assignment: CDR1 WNHNN and CDR2 SYGVQD (reference sequence). The V and J ends lost 4 bases and 4 bases respectively, with 17 bases between them. CDR3 DNA sequence: TGCGCCAGCAGTGCATTCACCGGGACAATTTACAATGAGCAGTTCTTC. Residues: CASSAFTGTIYNEQFF.

The chain carries TRBV4-3 and TRBJ2-7; unclear D gene. There are 15 residues in the CDR3. V dropped 1 base and J dropped 2 bases, with 12 bases sitting between them. Germline loops: CDR1 LGHNA, CDR2 YSLEER. CDR3 DNA: TGCGCCAGCAGCCAAGGGTCCAAATTTCCCTACGAGCAGTACTTC. Protein: CASSQGSKFPYEQYF.

This CDR3 reads CASSLALGSGELFF. The CDR3, as DNA: TGTGCCAGCAGCTTAGCGTTAGGCTCCGGGGAGCTGTTTTTT. This chain links TRBV11-2 with TRBJ2-2; no definite D call. Per germline, CDR1 SGHAT and CDR2 FQNNGV. The CDR3 totals 14 residues. The V end was cut by 1 base, the J end by 6 bases, with 9 bases between.

The table lists this clone with a count of one. The V call is TRBV7-2, the J call TRBJ1-2, with D perhaps matching TRBD1 (6 bases). Per germline, CDR1 SGHTA and CDR2 FQGNSA. This CDR3 contains 14 residues. Between the trimmed V and J ends, which lost 4 bases and 4 bases, there was a span of 13 bases. CDR3: CASSSPRDTYGYTF. Here the CDR3 DNA reads TGTGCCAGCAGCTCCCCCCGGGACACCTATGGCTACACCTTC.

The chain joins TRBV7-2 to TRBJ1-1, with 11 nucleotides matching TRBD1. V dropped 4 bases and J dropped 6; count of bases not matched to a gene: 7. Germline CDR1 reads SGHTA; CDR2 reads FQGNSA. This CDR3 has 15 amino acids. As DNA, the CDR3 is TGTGCCAGCAGCTCGGACAGGGGGCGAGTCGCTGAAGCTTTCTTT. Translation: CASSSDRGRVAEAFF.

The chain uses TRBV21-1 and TRBJ2-7; the D call TRBD1 from the table was never checked on the DNA. TRBV21-1 is annotated as a pseudogene. This CDR3 has 19 amino acids. CDR3 region: CASSSPGTKDWRSAYEQYF. CDR3 DNA: TGTGCCAGCAGCTCCCCCGGGACAAAAGATTGGAGGTCGGCCTACGAGCAGTACTTC.

As DNA, the CDR3 is TGCGCCAGCAGTCACGCAGTGAACTCTGGAAACACCATATATTTT. It specifies CASSHAVNSGNTIYF. The V gene is TRBV4-3, the J gene TRBJ1-3; D unclear. This CDR3 is 15 amino acids long. In germline, CDR1 is LGHNA, CDR2 YSLEER. Trimming pared 6 bases from V and 0 bases from J, leaving 12 bases between.

The V call is TRBV28, the J call TRBJ2-5, with a tentative D call TRBD2 (7 bases). V lost 5 bases to trimming and J lost 2 bases, with 15 bases between them. The CDR3 spans 15 residues. Looked up from germline, CDR1 is MDHEN and CDR2 is SYDVKM. CDR3 nucleotide sequence: TGTGCCAGCAGTCGCAGCGGGACATTACAAGAGACCCAGTACTTC. It specifies CASSRSGTLQETQYF.

The chain joins TRBV24-1 to TRBJ1-2; 9 positions match TRBD1. Per germline, CDR1 KGHDR and CDR2 SFDVKD. This CDR3 comprises 14 residues. The V and J ends lost 3 bases and 6 bases, in that order; junction bases with no gene match: 4. CDR3 DNA: TGTGCCACCAGTGATGCGGGACAGGGTGATGGCTACACCTTC. Amino acid sequence: CATSDAGQGDGYTF.

This sequence joins TRBV6-5 and TRBJ2-1, with TRBD1 as a possible D gene (5 bases). This CDR3 is built from 13 residues. Germline values: CDR1 MNHEY, CDR2 SVGAGI. V lost 7 bases, J lost 7 bases, and 14 bases lay in between. The CDR3 sequence is CASKGNNANEQFF. In DNA form, the CDR3 reads TGTGCCAGCAAGGGGAATAACGCGAATGAGCAGTTCTTC.

V is TRBV5-1 and J is TRBJ2-1; no clear D gene. The CDR3 has 13 residues. Germline values: CDR1 SGHRS, CDR2 YFSETQ. Deletions cut 1 base from V and 5 bases from J, with 7 bases between. CDR3 sequence: CASSLQVNNEQFF. CDR3 sequence (DNA): TGCGCCAGCAGCTTGCAGGTAAACAATGAGCAGTTCTTC. The full variable domain, with the rest looked up from reference TRBV5-1 and TRBJ2-1, is KAGVTQTPRYLIKTRGQQVTLSCSPISGHRSVSWYQQTPGQGLQFLFEYFSETQRNKGNFPGRFSGRQFSNSRSEMNVSTLELGDSALYLCASSLQVNNEQFFGPGTRLTVL.